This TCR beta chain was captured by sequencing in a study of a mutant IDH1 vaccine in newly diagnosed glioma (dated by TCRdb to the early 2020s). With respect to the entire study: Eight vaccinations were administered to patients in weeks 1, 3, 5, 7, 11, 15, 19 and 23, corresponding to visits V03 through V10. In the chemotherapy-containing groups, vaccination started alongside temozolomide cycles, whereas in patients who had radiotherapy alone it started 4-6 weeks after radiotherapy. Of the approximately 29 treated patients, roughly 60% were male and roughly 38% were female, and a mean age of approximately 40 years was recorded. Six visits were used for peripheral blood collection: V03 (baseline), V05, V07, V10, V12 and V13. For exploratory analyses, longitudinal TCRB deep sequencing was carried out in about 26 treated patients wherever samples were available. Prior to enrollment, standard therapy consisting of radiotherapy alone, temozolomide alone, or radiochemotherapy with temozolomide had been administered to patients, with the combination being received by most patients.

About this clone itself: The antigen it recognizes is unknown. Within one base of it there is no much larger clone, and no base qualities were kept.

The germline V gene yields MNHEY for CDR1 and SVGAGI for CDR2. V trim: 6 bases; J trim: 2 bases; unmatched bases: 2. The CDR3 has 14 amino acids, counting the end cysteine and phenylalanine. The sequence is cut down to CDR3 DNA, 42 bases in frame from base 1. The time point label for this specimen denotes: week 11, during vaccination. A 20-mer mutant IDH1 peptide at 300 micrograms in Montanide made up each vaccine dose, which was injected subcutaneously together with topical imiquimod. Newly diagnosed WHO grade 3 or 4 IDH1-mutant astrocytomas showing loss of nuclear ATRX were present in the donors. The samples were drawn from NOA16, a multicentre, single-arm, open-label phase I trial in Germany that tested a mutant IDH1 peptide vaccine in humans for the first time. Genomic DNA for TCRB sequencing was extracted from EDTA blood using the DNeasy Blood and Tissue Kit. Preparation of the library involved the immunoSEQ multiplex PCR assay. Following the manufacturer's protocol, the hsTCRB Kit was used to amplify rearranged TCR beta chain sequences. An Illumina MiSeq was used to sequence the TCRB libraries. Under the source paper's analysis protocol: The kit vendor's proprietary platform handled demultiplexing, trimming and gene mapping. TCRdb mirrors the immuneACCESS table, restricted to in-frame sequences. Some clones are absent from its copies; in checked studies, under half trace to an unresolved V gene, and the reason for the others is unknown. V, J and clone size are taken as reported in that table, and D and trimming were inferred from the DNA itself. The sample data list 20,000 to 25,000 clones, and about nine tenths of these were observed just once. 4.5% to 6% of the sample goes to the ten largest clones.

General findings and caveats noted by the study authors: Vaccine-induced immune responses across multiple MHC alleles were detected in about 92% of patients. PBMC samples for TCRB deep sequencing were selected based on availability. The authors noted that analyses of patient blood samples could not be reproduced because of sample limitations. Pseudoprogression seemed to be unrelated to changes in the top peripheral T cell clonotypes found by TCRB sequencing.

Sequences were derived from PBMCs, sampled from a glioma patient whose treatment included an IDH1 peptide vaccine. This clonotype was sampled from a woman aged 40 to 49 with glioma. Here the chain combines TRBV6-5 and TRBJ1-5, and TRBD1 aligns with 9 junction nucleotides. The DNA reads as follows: TGTGCCAGCAGCCGACAGGGGGGCAATCAGCCCCAGCATTTT. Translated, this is CASSRQGGNQPQHF.